These 12 T cell receptor beta chains were sequenced from one sample in a study of cytomegalovirus exposure and HLA in healthy donors (dated by TCRdb to 2017 to 2019). Receptors were amplified or captured by the immunoSEQ multiplex PCR assay. The multiplex PCR relied on a mix of 60 forward primers for TCR Vbeta segments and 13 reverse primers for TCR Jbeta segments. Not all clones reach the TCRdb copy of this immuneACCESS table, which keeps in-frame sequences only. Checked studies attribute under half of the gap to unresolved V genes and leave the rest unexplained. The sample's own table lists over 45,000 clones. The ten most abundant clones make up approximately 2.1% of the sample. The sequenced sample was PBMCs. These TCRs come from a woman under 30 in good health and CMV-seronegative.

The V call is TRBV18, the J call TRBJ2-2, with 8 bases aligning to TRBD2. This CDR3 has 15 amino acids. Germline CDR1 KGHSH, CDR2 LQKENI. Losses at the gene ends were 5 bases for V and 5 bases for J; bases not matched to a gene: 7. CDR3 sequence: CASSDFGLATGELFF. The CDR3 nucleotides read TGTGCCAGCTCAGATTTTGGACTAGCTACCGGGGAGCTGTTTTTT.

CDR3 protein: CASSPRQGRGYEQYF. CDR3 nucleotides: TGTGCCAGCAGCCCAAGACAGGGGCGAGGGTACGAGCAGTACTTC. The chain has TRBV28 and TRBJ2-7; 8 positions match TRBD1. V was clipped by 6 bases and J by 4 bases; unmatched bases: 11. The CDR3 is 15 residues long. The germline V gene has CDR1 MDHEN and CDR2 SYDVKM.

J is TRBJ1-1 and V is TRBV5-8, with D perhaps matching TRBD1 (5 bases). Looked up from germline, CDR1 is SGHTS and CDR2 is YDEGEE. V gave up 0 bases and J gave up 0 bases, with 9 bases separating them. There are 15 residues in the CDR3. CDR3 DNA sequence: TGTGCCAGCAGCTTGGTGGGACTGCTGAACACTGAAGCTTTCTTT. It translates to CASSLVGLLNTEAFF.

The CDR3 nucleotides read TGCGCCAGCAGCTCCACAGGGGTCCCCCTTTACGAGCAGTACTTC. This translates into CASSSTGVPLYEQYF. V is TRBV5-1 and J is TRBJ2-7; 7 nucleotides line up with TRBD1. The CDR3 is 15 residues long. V gave up 3 bases and J gave up 4 bases; unmatched junction bases: 10. CDR1 is SGHRS, CDR2 YFSETQ, per germline.

V usage is TRBV18 and J usage is TRBJ1-2, with a tentative D call TRBD1 (6 bases). Germline assignment: CDR1 KGHSH and CDR2 LQKENI. The CDR3 loop spans 15 amino acids. V was clipped by 2 bases and J by 7 bases, with 17 bases between them. CDR3 protein: CASSPSAPGGGGYTF. The CDR3 bases are TGTGCCAGCTCACCAAGTGCCCCGGGGGGCGGTGGCTACACCTTC.

The DNA for the CDR3 is TGTGCCAGCAGTGATTCTGGGGCAGCCATAAAGGGGCAGTACTTC. Residues: CASSDSGAAIKGQYF. The rearrangement uses TRBV2 and TRBJ2-7, with D tentatively TRBD1 (5 bases). Germline V lookup: CDR1 SNHLY, CDR2 FYNNEI. CDR3 length: 15 amino acids. Deletions cut 3 bases from V and 9 bases from J, with 21 bases between.

The V and J genes are TRBV9 and TRBJ2-7, with 9 bases matching TRBD2. CDR1 and CDR2 from the germline V gene are SGDLS and YYNGEE. Unmatched junction bases numbered 6, after V lost 4 bases and J lost 1 base. CDR3 length: 15 residues. The CDR3 DNA follows: TGTGCCAGCAGCCCGGGACTAGCCCTATCCTACGAGCAGTACTTC. It is translated as CASSPGLALSYEQYF. Based on the CDR3 plus reference TRBV9 and TRBJ2-7, the full variable domain is DSGVTQTPKHLITATGQRVTLRCSPRSGDLSVYWYQQSLDQGLQFLIQYYNGEERAKGNILERFSAQQFPDLHSELNLSSLELGDSALYFCASSPGLALSYEQYFGPGTRLTVT.

The V gene is TRBV19, the J gene TRBJ2-7; D remains unclear. The germline CDR1 and CDR2 sequences are LNHDA and SQIVND (reference sequence). V shed 5 bases and J shed 0 bases, with 14 bases lying between them. The CDR3 runs to 15 residues. In nucleotides, the CDR3 is TGTGCCAGTAGTTCTGGGCCTAACCTCTCCTACGAGCAGTACTTC. Translation gives CASSSGPNLSYEQYF.

The V call is TRBV7-9, the J call TRBJ2-7, with 11 bases matching TRBD1. With V trimmed by 5 bases and J by 5 bases, 2 bases remained unmatched. This CDR3 has 13 residues. Germline-derived CDR1 and CDR2 are SEHNR and FQNEAQ (reference sequence). The CDR3 nucleotides are TGTGCCAGCAGCGGACAGGGGGCCAACGAGCAGTACTTC. Its translation: CASSGQGANEQYF.

This chain connects TRBV7-8 to TRBJ1-5; perhaps TRBD1 as D (6 bases). V lost 4 bases, J lost 1 base, and 17 bases lay in between. Germline loops: CDR1 SGHVS, CDR2 FQNEAQ. The CDR3 length is 17 residues. In nucleotides, the CDR3 is TGTGCCAGCAGCTGGGGGGAGGGGGATCCCAGCAATCAGCCCCAGCATTTT. It translates to CASSWGEGDPSNQPQHF.

The V and J genes are TRBV5-6 and TRBJ2-2, with D maybe TRBD1 (5 bases). V shed 1 base and J shed 5 bases, with 12 bases lying between them. Germline-derived CDR1 and CDR2 are SGHDT and YYEEEE. The CDR3 is 15 amino acids. CDR3 sequence: CASSLNGRDTGELFF. Written as DNA, the CDR3 is TGTGCCAGCAGCTTGAACGGCAGGGATACCGGGGAGCTGTTTTTT.

This rearrangement joins TRBV7-8 to TRBJ1-6; 9 nucleotides match TRBD1. CDR3 length: 13 residues. The junction had 6 bases not matched to a gene; V was cut back by 8 bases and J by 10 bases. The germline V gene has CDR1 SGHVS and CDR2 FQNEAQ. The CDR3 region is CASAWDRDSPLHF. CDR3 DNA sequence: TGTGCCAGCGCTTGGGACAGGGACTCACCCCTCCACTTT.